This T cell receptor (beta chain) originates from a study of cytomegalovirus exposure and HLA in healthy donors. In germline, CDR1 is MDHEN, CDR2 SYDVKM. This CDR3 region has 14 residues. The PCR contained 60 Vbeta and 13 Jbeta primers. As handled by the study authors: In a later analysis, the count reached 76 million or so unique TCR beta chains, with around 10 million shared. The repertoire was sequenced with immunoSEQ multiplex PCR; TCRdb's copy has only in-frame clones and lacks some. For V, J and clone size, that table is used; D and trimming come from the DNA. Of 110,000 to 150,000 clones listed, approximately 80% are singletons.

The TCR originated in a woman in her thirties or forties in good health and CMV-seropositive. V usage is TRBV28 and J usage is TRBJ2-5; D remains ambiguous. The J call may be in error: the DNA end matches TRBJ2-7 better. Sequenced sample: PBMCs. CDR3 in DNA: TGTGCCAGCAGTTTAACGCATCCAATGTACGAGCAGTACTTC. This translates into CASSLTHPMYEQYF.